These T cell receptor beta chains were read from a single sample in a study of T-cell reconstitution after alpha-beta-depleted transplantation in children. TCRdb recomputed calls from the PCR reads with MiXCR, one row per CDR3 protein. This sample carries around 490,000 distinct CDR3 sequences, roughly 11% of them seen once, and the ten largest clones take approximately 15%. Sequences were derived from PBMCs, mostly from graft donor cells, sampled 180 days after TCRalphabeta/CD19-depleted stem cell transplant. The receptor source for this set is a female patient between 2 and 15 years old who had a stem cell transplant for aplastic anemia, so the T cells may come from the graft donor. The CDR3 runs from the conserved cysteine through the conserved F or W. D genes are given only for firm matches. Rows give clone size only sometimes, using once, few, many, or a class for an expanded clone.

d_gene,abundance,j_gene,v_gene,CDR3aa,CDR3nt
TRBD1,few,TRBJ1-1,TRBV20-1,CSVQGASTEAFF,TGCAGCGTTCAGGGGGCGAGCACTGAAGCTTTCTTT
-,few,TRBJ1-3,TRBV12-3/TRBV12-4,CASTHGNTIYF,TGTGCCAGCACTCACGGAAACACCATATATTTT
-,-,TRBJ1-6,TRBV12-3/TRBV12-4,CASSFWGSPLHF,TGTGCCAGCAGTTTCTGGGGTTCACCCCTCCACTTT
-,-,TRBJ1-1,TRBV20-1,CSAQDSNTEAFF,TGCAGTGCGCAGGACAGTAACACTGAAGCTTTCTTT
TRBD1,-,TRBJ2-5,TRBV28,CASSSPGQDQETQYF,TGTGCCAGCAGTTCCCCGGGACAGGATCAAGAGACCCAGTACTTC
-,-,TRBJ2-5,TRBV13,CASSHGQPETQYF,TGTGCCAGCAGCCACGGACAGCCAGAGACCCAGTACTTC
-,few,TRBJ1-1,TRBV5-1,CASSLRYPNTEAFF,TGCGCCAGCAGCTTGCGGTATCCGAACACTGAAGCTTTCTTT
-,-,TRBJ1-2,TRBV28,CASSPSWTDGNYGYTF,TGTGCCAGCAGCCCTTCTTGGACAGACGGCAACTATGGCTACACCTTC
-,-,TRBJ2-1,TRBV6-1,CASKIMPNPNNEQFF,TGTGCCAGCAAGATCATGCCCAACCCTAACAATGAGCAGTTCTTC
TRBD2,-,TRBJ2-3,TRBV7-2,CASSFFRGRLPDTQYF,TGTGCCAGCAGCTTCTTTCGCGGGAGGTTGCCAGATACGCAGTATTTT
-,few,TRBJ2-5,TRBV5-1,CASSSGALEYETQYF,TGCGCCAGCAGCTCCGGGGCCTTAGAGTACGAGACCCAGTACTTC
-,few,TRBJ1-4,TRBV12-3/TRBV12-4,CASRERGNEKLFF,TGTGCCAGCAGAGAGAGGGGCAATGAAAAACTGTTTTTT
-,-,TRBJ1-1,TRBV6-5,CASSSDTNTEAFF,TGTGCCAGCAGTTCGGACACGAACACTGAAGCTTTCTTT
-,many,TRBJ2-2,TRBV20-1,CSAPVGGAYTGELFF,TGCAGTGCTCCCGTCGGCGGGGCGTACACCGGGGAGCTGTTTTTT
TRBD2,few,TRBJ2-2,TRBV3-1,CASSPSVLAANTGELFF,TGTGCCAGCAGCCCGTCGGTGCTAGCGGCGAACACCGGGGAGCTGTTTTTT
-,-,TRBJ2-3,TRBV7-6,CASSLSAGSGDTQYF,TGTGCCAGCAGCTTATCGGCGGGCAGTGGAGATACGCAGTATTTT
-,-,TRBJ2-6,TRBV12-3/TRBV12-4,CASSLPTDSQNSGANVLTF,TGTGCCAGCAGTTTGCCCACGGACAGCCAGAACTCTGGGGCCAACGTCCTGACTTTC
TRBD2,-,TRBJ2-1,TRBV10-3,CAISGLAGDYNEQFF,TGTGCCATCAGTGGGCTAGCGGGTGACTACAATGAGCAGTTCTTC
-,few,TRBJ2-1,TRBV29-1,CSVAVLGFQYNEQFF,TGCAGCGTTGCGGTTTTGGGATTTCAGTACAATGAGCAGTTCTTC
TRBD1,few,TRBJ1-4,TRBV12-3/TRBV12-4,CASSLAGQFNEKLFF,TGTGCCAGCAGTTTAGCGGGACAGTTTAATGAAAAACTGTTTTTT
TRBD1,-,TRBJ1-1,TRBV28,CASSLSTGARSPDAFF,TGTGCCAGCAGTTTGTCTACAGGGGCCAGATCGCCCGACGCTTTCTTT
-,-,TRBJ1-1,TRBV20-1,CSAYRSYNTEAFF,TGCAGTGCTTACAGGAGCTACAACACTGAAGCTTTCTTT